This passage covers 9 T cell receptor beta chains from one sample sequenced in a study of blood T cell repertoires in COVID-19. Sequencing was performed with immunoSEQ multiplex PCR; in TCRdb, only in-frame clones are kept and a portion is missing. The sample records under 200,000 clones, about four fifths being singletons. The specimen was peripheral blood. These receptors all stem from an elderly woman with acute or convalescent COVID-19.

This chain uses TRBV6-6 with TRBJ2-3, with 9 bases identical to TRBD1. The germline gives CDR1 MNHNY, CDR2 SVGAGI (reference sequence). This CDR3 is built from 16 residues. With V trimmed by 8 bases and J by 3 bases, 12 bases remained unmatched. CDR3 coding DNA: TGTGCCAGCGCGAGGAGGGGGACAGGGATAACAGATACGCAGTATTTT. Translation gives CASARRGTGITDTQYF.

This clone has more than one count but fewer than ten. V usage is TRBV2 and J usage is TRBJ2-2; 8 positions agree with TRBD1. The trim removed 6 bases at V and 6 bases at J, leaving 9 bases unmatched. Germline CDR1 is SNHLY and CDR2 is FYNNEI. CDR3 length: 15 amino acids. In DNA form, the CDR3 reads TGTGCCAGCAGGAAGGACAGGGTGGGACCCGGGGAGCTGTTTTTT. This gives the protein CASRKDRVGPGELFF.

CDR3 coding DNA: TGTGCCATCAGTGAGCCGGTTAACACAGATACGCAGTATTTT. Residues: CAISEPVNTDTQYF. The V call is TRBV10-3, the J call TRBJ2-3; D call uncertain. This CDR3 contains 14 residues. V lost 2 bases and J 2 bases, leaving 8 bases between the germline ends. From germline, CDR1 is ENHRY and CDR2 SYGVKD.

This chain connects TRBV6-2 or TRBV6-3 to TRBJ2-1; D is unclear. The V and J ends lost 1 base and 2 bases respectively, with 6 bases between them. Germline V gives CDR1 MNHEY, CDR2 SVGEGT. The CDR3 loop spans 14 amino acids. CDR3 coding DNA: TGTGCCAGCAGTTACTGGCGGACCTACAATGAGCAGTTCTTC. It specifies CASSYWRTYNEQFF.

This chain links TRBV3-1 (or the pseudogene TRBV3-2) with TRBJ2-2, with TRBD2 matching 8 bases. V lost 5 bases and J lost 6; bases outside the gene matches: 5. Germline CDR1 LGHDT, CDR2 YNNKEL (reference sequence). The length of the CDR3 is 14 residues. The CDR3 protein is CASSFFGRAGELFF. The CDR3 bases are TGTGCCAGCAGCTTTTTCGGGAGGGCCGGGGAGCTGTTTTTT.

The chain combines TRBV7-9 with TRBJ1-1; TRBD1 is a possible D gene (5 bases). There are 14 residues in the CDR3. Germline V CDR1 and CDR2: SEHNR, FQNEAQ (reference sequence). Trimming pared 4 bases from V and 5 bases from J, leaving 14 bases between. CDR3 sequence reads: CASSSFGGWTEAFF. The CDR3 bases are TGTGCCAGCAGCTCATTCGGGGGATGGACTGAAGCTTTCTTT.

The gene calls are TRBV9 and TRBJ2-7; the D gene is possibly TRBD2 (6 bases). This CDR3 has 14 residues. Germline CDR1 is SGDLS and CDR2 is YYNGEE. V dropped 6 bases and J dropped 3 bases, with 16 bases sitting between them. The CDR3 coding sequence is TGTGCCAGCACACGCGGGGTAAGCAACTACGAGCAGTACTTC. Translation gives CASTRGVSNYEQYF.

V usage is TRBV7-3 and J usage is TRBJ1-1; D unresolved. V was pared by 1 base and J by 1 base, with 4 bases between. Germline CDR1 and CDR2: SGHTA and FQGTGA. The CDR3 runs 13 residues. The CDR3 coding sequence is TGTGCCAGCAGCTTAAACAAGAACACTGAAGCTTTCTTT. Translation: CASSLNKNTEAFF.

The J gene is TRBJ2-2, the V gene TRBV6-5; 7 bases fit TRBD1. This CDR3 spans 16 amino acids. J lost 3 bases, V lost 4 bases, and 8 bases had no gene match. Per the germline V gene, CDR1 is MNHEY and CDR2 is SVGAGI. Written as DNA, the CDR3 is TGTGCCAGCAGTTTCACCGGGACAGTCTACACCGGGGAGCTGTTTTTT. Translated, it gives CASSFTGTVYTGELFF.